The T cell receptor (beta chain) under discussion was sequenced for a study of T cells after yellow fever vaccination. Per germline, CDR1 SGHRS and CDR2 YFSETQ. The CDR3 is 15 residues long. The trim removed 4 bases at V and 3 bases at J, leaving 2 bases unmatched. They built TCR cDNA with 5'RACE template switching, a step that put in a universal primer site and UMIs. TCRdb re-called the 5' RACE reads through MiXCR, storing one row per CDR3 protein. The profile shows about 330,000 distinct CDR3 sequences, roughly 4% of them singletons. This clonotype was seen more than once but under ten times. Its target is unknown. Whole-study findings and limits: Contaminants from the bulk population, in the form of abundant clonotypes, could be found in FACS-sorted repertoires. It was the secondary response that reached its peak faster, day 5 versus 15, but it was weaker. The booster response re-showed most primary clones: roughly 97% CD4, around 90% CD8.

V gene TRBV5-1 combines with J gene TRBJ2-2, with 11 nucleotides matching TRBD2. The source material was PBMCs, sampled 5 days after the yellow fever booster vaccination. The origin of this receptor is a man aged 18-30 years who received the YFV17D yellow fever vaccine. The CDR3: CASSQGLADTGELFF. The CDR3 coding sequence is TGCGCCAGCAGCCAGGGACTAGCGGACACCGGGGAGCTGTTTTTT.